Following are 5 T cell receptor beta chains from one sample sequenced in a study of OX40 agonist ivuxolimab in advanced cancers. Data came from immunoSEQ multiplex PCR; TCRdb stores just in-frame clones and leaves some out. The data contain 20,000 to 25,000 clones, around 90% of them seen just once; the ten biggest clones take up under 35%. Sequences were derived from CD4+ or CD8+ T cells sorted from blood, sampled in a trial of the OX40 agonist ivuxolimab. The source is an adult with an advanced solid tumor such as melanoma, head and neck, liver or kidney cancer.

The chain has TRBV27 and TRBJ2-5; 10 bases agree with TRBD2. The J segment lost 4 bases and the V segment lost 5 bases, leaving 4 bases of the junction unmatched. CDR3 size: 14 residues. The germline V gene has CDR1 MNHEY and CDR2 SMNVEV (reference sequence). For the CDR3, the DNA is TGTGCCAGCAGTGTTAGCGGGAGGCGAGAGACCCAGTACTTC. It is translated as CASSVSGRRETQYF.

This clone appeared a single time. The chain combines TRBV2 with TRBJ1-2; D gene unclear. With 3 bases removed from V and 0 bases from J, the gap between germline ends came to 5 bases. Germline lookup yields CDR1 SNHLY and CDR2 FYNNEI. The CDR3 loop spans 13 amino acids. The CDR3 loop is CASSDQTNYGYTF. The CDR3 DNA sequence: TGTGCCAGCAGTGATCAGACTAACTATGGCTACACCTTC.

This clone has more than one count but fewer than ten. This chain connects TRBV5-4 to TRBJ1-2; 8 nucleotides line up with TRBD1. Trimming at V came to 0 bases and at J to 7 bases, leaving 2 bases not matched to a gene. CDR3 length: 13 residues. The germline CDR1 and CDR2 sequences are SGHNT and YYREEE (reference sequence). Written as DNA, the CDR3 is TGTGCCAGCAGCTTGGACAGGGGGGCTGGCTACACCTTC. Protein product: CASSLDRGAGYTF.

The CDR3 region has the DNA TGTGCCAGCAGCCCACAGGGGGGTCTGGAGACCCAGTACTTC. Protein product: CASSPQGGLETQYF. The chain links TRBV9 to TRBJ2-5; 8 nucleotides align to TRBD1. In germline, CDR1 is SGDLS, CDR2 YYNGEE. CDR3 size: 14 residues. After removal of 4 bases from V and 5 bases from J, the junction contained 7 bases not matched to a gene.

The CDR3 loop reads CASRDRGVGSPLHF. For the CDR3, the DNA is TGTGCCAGCAGGGACCGCGGCGTGGGTTCACCCCTCCACTTT. The rearrangement joins TRBV2 to TRBJ1-6; D is undetermined. Germline values: CDR1 SNHLY, CDR2 FYNNEI. This CDR3 has 14 residues. The V gene lost 6 bases and the J gene lost 9 bases, with 15 bases spanning the gap. The full variable domain, completed using reference TRBV2 and TRBJ1-6, is EPEVTQTPSHQVTQMGQEVILRCVPISNHLYFYWYRQILGQKVEFLVSFYNNEISEKSEIFDDQFSVERPDGSNFTLKIRSTKLEDSAMYFCASRDRGVGSPLHFGNGTRLTVT.